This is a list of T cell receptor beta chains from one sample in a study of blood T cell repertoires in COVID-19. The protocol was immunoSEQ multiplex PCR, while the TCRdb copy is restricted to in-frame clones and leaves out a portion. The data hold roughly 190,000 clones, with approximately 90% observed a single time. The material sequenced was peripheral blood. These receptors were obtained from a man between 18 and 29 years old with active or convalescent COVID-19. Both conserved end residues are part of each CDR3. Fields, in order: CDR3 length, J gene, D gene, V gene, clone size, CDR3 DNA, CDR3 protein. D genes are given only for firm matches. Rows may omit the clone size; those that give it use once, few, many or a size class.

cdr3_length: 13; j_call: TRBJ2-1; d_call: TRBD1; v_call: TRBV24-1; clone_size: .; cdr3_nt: TGTGCCACCAGTGACTATAATACAGGGGGCGAGTTCTTC; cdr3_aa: CATSDYNTGGEFF
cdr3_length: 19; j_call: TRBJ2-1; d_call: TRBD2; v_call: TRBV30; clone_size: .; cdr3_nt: TGTGCCTGGAGTGACGGGGTTGCGGGGGCCCGGGGGGGCTACAATGAGCAGTTCTTC; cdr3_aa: CAWSDGVAGARGGYNEQFF
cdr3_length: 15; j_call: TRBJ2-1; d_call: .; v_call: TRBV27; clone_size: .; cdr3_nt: TGTGCCAGCATGTTAGGAGGGAATACCTACAATGAGCAGTTCTTC; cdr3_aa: CASMLGGNTYNEQFF
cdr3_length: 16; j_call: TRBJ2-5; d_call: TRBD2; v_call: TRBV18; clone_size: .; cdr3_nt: TGTGCCAGCTCACCCCCCAGCGGGGCAATTAAAGAGACCCAGTACTTC; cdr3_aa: CASSPPSGAIKETQYF
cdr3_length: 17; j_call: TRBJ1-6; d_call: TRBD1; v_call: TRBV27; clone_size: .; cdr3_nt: TGTGCCAGCAGTTTTTGGCCAGGGGGTATTTATAATTCACCCCTCCACTTT; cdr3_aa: CASSFWPGGIYNSPLHF
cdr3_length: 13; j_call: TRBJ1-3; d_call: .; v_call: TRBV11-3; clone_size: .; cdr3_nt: TGTGCCAGCAGTGGCTCTTCTGGAAACACCATATATTTT; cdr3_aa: CASSGSSGNTIYF
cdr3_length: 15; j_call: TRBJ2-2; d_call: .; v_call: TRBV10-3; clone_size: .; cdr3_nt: TGTGCCATCAGTGCCGGGGGAACGAACACCGGGGAGCTGTTTTTT; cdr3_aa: CAISAGGTNTGELFF
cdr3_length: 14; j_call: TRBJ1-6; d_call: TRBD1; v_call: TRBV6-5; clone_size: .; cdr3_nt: TGTGCCAGCAGTTACGGGCAGGGGGGTTCACCCCTCCACTTT; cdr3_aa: CASSYGQGGSPLHF
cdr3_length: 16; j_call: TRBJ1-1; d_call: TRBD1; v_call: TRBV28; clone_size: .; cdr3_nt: TGTGCCAGCGAGGGAGCCTTACAGGGGGCGCGCACTGAAGCTTTCTTT; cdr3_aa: CASEGALQGARTEAFF
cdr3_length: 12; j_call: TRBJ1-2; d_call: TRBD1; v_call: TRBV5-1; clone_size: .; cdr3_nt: TGCGCCAGCAGCGAAGGACAGGAGGCATACACCTTC; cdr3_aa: CASSEGQEAYTF
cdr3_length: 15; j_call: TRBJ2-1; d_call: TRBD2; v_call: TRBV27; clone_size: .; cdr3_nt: TGTGCCAGCCTCCCGGCGGGGGGGCCGGACAATGAGCAGTTCTTC; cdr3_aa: CASLPAGGPDNEQFF
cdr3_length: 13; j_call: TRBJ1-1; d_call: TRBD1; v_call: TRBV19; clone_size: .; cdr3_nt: TGTGCCAGTAGTATGGGGCAGGGGGTGGGAGCTTTCTTT; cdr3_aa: CASSMGQGVGAFF
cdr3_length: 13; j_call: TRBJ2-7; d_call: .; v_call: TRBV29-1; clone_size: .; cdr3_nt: TGCAGCGCCGTCCGCAGGGACTCCTACGAGCAGTACTTC; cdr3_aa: CSAVRRDSYEQYF
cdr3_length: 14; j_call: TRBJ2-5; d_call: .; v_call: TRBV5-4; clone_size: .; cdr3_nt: TGTGCCAGCAGCTTGGCAGGGTACCAAGAGACCCAGTACTTC; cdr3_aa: CASSLAGYQETQYF
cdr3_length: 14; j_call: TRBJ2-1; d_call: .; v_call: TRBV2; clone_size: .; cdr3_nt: TGTGCCAGCCGGGGCGGAGGGAAAGGGAATGAGCAGTTCTTC; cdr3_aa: CASRGGGKGNEQFF
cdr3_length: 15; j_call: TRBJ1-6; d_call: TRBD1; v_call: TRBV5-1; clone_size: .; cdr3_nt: TGCGCCAGCAGCTCGGGACAGGGGGCTCATTCACCCCTCCACTTT; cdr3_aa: CASSSGQGAHSPLHF
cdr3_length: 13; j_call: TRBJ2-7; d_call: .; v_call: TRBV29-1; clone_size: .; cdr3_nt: TGCAGCGTTTTGGAGGACAGTGTGAACGAGCAGTACTTC; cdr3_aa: CSVLEDSVNEQYF
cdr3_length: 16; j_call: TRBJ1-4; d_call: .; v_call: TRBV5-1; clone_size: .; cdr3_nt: TGCGCCAGCAGCCCGGCCCCGGGGATTGCTAATGAAAAACTGTTTTTT; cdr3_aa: CASSPAPGIANEKLFF
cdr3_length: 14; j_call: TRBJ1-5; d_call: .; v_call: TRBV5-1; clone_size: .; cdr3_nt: TGCGCCAGCAGCGAAGGGGTGGGCAATCAGCCCCAGCATTTT; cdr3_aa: CASSEGVGNQPQHF
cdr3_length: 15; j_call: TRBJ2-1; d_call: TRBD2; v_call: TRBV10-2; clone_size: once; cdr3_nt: TGCGCCAGCAGTGATCGGACTAGCGGGGGCGTTGAGCAGTTCTTC; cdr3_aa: CASSDRTSGGVEQFF
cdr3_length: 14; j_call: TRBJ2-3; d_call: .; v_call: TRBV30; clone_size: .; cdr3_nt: TGTGCCTGGACCAACATTCATAGCACAGATACGCAGTATTTT; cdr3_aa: CAWTNIHSTDTQYF
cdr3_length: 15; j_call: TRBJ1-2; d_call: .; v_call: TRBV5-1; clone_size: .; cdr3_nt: TGCGCCAGCAGCCTCAATACAGGGATCTCTGGCGGCTACACCTTC; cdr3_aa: CASSLNTGISGGYTF
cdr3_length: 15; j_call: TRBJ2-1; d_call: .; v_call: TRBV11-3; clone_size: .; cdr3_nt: TGTGCCAGCAGCTCCGACAGGCTAAGCTACAATGAGCAGTTCTTC; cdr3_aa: CASSSDRLSYNEQFF
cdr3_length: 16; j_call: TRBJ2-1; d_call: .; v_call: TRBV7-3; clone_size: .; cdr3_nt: TGTGCCAGCAGCTTAGGTGGGGCTAGTTCCTACAATGAGCAGTTCTTC; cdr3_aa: CASSLGGASSYNEQFF
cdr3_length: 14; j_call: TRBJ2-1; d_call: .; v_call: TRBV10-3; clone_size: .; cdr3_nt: TGTGCCATCAGCGGGAGAGACAGAGAGAATGAGCAGTTCTTC; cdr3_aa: CAISGRDRENEQFF
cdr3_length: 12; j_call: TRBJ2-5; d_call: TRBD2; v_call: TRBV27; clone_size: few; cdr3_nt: TGTGCCAGCAGTGGTAGCGGGGGCCCCCAATACTTC; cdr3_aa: CASSGSGGPQYF
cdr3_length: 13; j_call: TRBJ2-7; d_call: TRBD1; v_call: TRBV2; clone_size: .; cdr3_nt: TGTGCCAGCAAAGGACAGGGGCCCTACGAGCAGTACTTC; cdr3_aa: CASKGQGPYEQYF
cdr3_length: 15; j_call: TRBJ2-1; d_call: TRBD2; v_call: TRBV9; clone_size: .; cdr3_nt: TGTGCCAGCAGCGTAGGTCTAGCGGGAGAGGGTGAGCAGTTCTTC; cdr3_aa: CASSVGLAGEGEQFF
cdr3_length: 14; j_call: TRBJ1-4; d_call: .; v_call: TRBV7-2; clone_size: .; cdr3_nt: TGTGCCAGCAGCAGGGGAACAACTAATGAAAAACTGTTTTTT; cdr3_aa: CASSRGTTNEKLFF
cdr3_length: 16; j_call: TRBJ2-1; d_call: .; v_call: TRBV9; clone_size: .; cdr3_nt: TGTGCCAGCAGCGTAGGCGTGGTTAGCTCCTACAATGAGCAGTTCTTC; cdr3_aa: CASSVGVVSSYNEQFF
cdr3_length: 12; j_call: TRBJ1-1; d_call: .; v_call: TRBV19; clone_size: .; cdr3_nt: TGTGCCAGTAGTACCCGTTTCACTGAAGCTTTCTTT; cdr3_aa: CASSTRFTEAFF
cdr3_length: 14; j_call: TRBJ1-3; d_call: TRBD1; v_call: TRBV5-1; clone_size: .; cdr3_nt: TGCGCCAGCAGCGAGGCGACAGGGTCTGCCGCCATATATTTT; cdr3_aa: CASSEATGSAAIYF
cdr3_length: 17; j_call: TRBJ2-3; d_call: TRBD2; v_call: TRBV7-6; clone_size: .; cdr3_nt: TGTGCCAGCAGCTTAGTCGGACTAGCGGGGGATGGAGATACGCAGTATTTT; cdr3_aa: CASSLVGLAGDGDTQYF
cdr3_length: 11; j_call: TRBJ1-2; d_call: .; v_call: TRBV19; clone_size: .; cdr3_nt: TGTGCCAGTAGTCTAAACTATGGCTACACCTTC; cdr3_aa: CASSLNYGYTF
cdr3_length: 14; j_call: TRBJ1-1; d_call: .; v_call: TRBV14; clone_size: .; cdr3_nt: TGTGCCAGCAGGCCGTTGACTCGGTACACTGAAGCTTTCTTT; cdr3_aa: CASRPLTRYTEAFF
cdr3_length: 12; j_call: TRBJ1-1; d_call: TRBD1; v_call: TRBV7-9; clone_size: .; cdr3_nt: TGTGCCAGCAGCTTCACGGACAGGGATGCTTTCTTT; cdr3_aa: CASSFTDRDAFF
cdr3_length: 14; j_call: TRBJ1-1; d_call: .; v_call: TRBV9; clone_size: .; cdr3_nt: TGTGCCAGCAGCGTAAGCCGGGGGAGCACTGAAGCTTTCTTT; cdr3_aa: CASSVSRGSTEAFF
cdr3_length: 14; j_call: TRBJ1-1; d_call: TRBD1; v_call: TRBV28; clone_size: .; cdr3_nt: TGTGCCAGCAGTGTCGGACAGGGTGACACTGAAGCTTTCTTT; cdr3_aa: CASSVGQGDTEAFF
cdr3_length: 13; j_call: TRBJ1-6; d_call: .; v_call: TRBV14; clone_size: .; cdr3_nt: TGTGCCAGCAGCCAGTCCTTGAATTCACCCCTCCACTTT; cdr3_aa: CASSQSLNSPLHF
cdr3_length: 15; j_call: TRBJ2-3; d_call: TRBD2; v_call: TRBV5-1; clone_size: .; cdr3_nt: TGCGCCAGCAGCTTGTCTTCCGCGGGAGCAGATACGCAGTATTTT; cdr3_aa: CASSLSSAGADTQYF
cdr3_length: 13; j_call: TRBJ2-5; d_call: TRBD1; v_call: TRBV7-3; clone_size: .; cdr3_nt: TGTGCCAGCAGCTGGGACAGGGAAGAGACCCAGTACTTC; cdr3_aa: CASSWDREETQYF
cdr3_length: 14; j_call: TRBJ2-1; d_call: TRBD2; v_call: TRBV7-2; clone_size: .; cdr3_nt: TGTGCCAGCAGGGATAGCGGGAGTATTAATGAGCAGTTCTTC; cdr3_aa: CASRDSGSINEQFF
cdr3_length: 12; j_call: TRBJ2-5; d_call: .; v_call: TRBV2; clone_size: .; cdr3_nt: TGTGCCAGCAGTGCACGGCAAGAGACCCAGTACTTC; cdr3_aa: CASSARQETQYF
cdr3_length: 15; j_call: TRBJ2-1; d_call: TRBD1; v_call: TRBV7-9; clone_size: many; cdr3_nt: TGTGCCAGCAGCTGGCTCAGACAGGGGTACAATGAGCAGTTCTTC; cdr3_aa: CASSWLRQGYNEQFF